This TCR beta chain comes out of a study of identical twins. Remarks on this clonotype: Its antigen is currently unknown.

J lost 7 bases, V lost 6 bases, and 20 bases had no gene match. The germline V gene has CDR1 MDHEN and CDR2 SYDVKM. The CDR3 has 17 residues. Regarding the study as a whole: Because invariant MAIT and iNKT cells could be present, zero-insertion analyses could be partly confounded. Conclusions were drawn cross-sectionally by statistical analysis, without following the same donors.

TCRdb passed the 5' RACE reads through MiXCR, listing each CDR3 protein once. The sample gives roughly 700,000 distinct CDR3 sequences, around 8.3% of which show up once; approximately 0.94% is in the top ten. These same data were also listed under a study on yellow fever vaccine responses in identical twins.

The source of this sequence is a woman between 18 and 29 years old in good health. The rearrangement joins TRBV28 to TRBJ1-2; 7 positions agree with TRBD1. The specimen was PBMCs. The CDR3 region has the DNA TGTGCCAGCAGCCCCCCGAGACAGGCAGGGGGTTACTCTGGCTACACCTTC. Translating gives CASSPPRQAGGYSGYTF.